Listed here are 16 T cell receptor beta chains from one sample, sequenced in a study of OX40 agonist ivuxolimab in advanced cancers. Sequencing used immunoSEQ multiplex PCR; TCRdb keeps in-frame clones, though not all of them. This table has some 85,000 clones, roughly 90% appearing once. Material: CD4+ or CD8+ T cells sorted from blood, obtained in a trial of the OX40 agonist ivuxolimab. Receptors were obtained from an adult with an advanced solid tumor such as melanoma, head and neck, liver or kidney cancer.

The V and J genes are TRBV4-1 and TRBJ2-7; D remains ambiguous. V lost 1 base and J 5 bases, leaving 9 bases between the germline ends. This CDR3 spans 13 amino acids. The germline CDR1 and CDR2 sequences are MGHRA and YSYEKL. The CDR3 nucleotides are TGCGCCAGCAGCCAAGTCTGGGGAAACGAGCAGTACTTC. It translates to CASSQVWGNEQYF.

This chain links TRBV28 with TRBJ1-5; D is undetermined. Trimming left V 4 bases short and J 8 bases short, with 9 bases between. This CDR3 spans 12 amino acids. Germline values: CDR1 MDHEN, CDR2 SYDVKM. CDR3 in amino acids: CASSYSLKPQHF. For the CDR3, the DNA is TGTGCCAGCAGTTACAGCCTGAAGCCCCAGCATTTT.

The rearrangement joins TRBV7-2 to TRBJ2-7, with TRBD2 as a possible D gene (5 bases). CDR1 and CDR2 (germline): SGHTA, FQGNSA. Trimming left V 5 bases short and J 0 bases short, with 5 bases between. CDR3 size: 12 residues. Written as DNA, the CDR3 is TGTGCCAGCAGCCGGGGCTCCTACGAGCAGTACTTC. Amino acids: CASSRGSYEQYF. Variable domain in full (rest from reference TRBV7-2 and TRBJ2-7): GAGVSQSPSNKVTEKGKDVELRCDPISGHTALYWYRQSLGQGLEFLIYFQGNSAPDKSGLPSDRFSAERTGGSVSTLTIQRTQQEDSAVYLCASSRGSYEQYFGPGTRLTVT.

The chain is built from TRBV6-6 and TRBJ1-1; a weak D match, TRBD1 (5 bases). CDR3 length: 12 amino acids. The V gene lost 2 bases and the J gene lost 7 bases, with 8 bases spanning the gap. CDR1 is MNHNY, CDR2 SVGAGI, per germline (reference sequence). CDR3 in amino acids: CASSYVRGEAFF. The DNA of the CDR3 is TGTGCCAGCAGTTACGTAAGGGGTGAAGCTTTCTTT.

In its sample, this clone was seen a few times. This chain links TRBV2 with TRBJ1-1; possibly TRBD1 for D (5 bases). The CDR3 is 12 residues long. Germline CDR1 SNHLY, CDR2 FYNNEI. The V and J ends lost 2 bases and 11 bases respectively, with 12 bases between them. Written as DNA, the CDR3 is TGTGCCAGCAGTGAATACCCCCGGGGGGCTTTCTTT. Amino acids: CASSEYPRGAFF.

The CDR3 loop is CASRPTGLNTEAFF. CDR3 nucleotides: TGTGCCAGCAGGCCGACAGGACTTAACACTGAAGCTTTCTTT. The rearrangement links TRBV6-6 to TRBJ1-1, with D possibly being TRBD1 (6 bases). The CDR3 loop spans 14 amino acids. CDR1 is MNHNY, CDR2 SVGAGI, per germline (reference sequence). V dropped 6 bases and J dropped 2 bases, with 13 bases sitting between them.

This clone was observed once. V and J are TRBV7-8 and TRBJ1-1; possible D gene TRBD1, 5 bases. Trimming pared 0 bases from V and 5 bases from J, leaving 10 bases between. CDR1 and CDR2 from the germline V gene are SGHVS and FQNEAQ. This CDR3 spans 14 amino acids. In DNA, the CDR3 is TGTGCCAGCAGCTTAGCGGGGGGTGTAACTGAAGCTTTCTTT. Protein product: CASSLAGGVTEAFF.

The chain links TRBV11-3 to TRBJ2-1; the match to TRBD2 covers 11 bases. CDR3 length equals 14 residues. Per germline, CDR1 SGHNT and CDR2 YENEEA. J gave up 9 bases and V 3 bases, and 4 bases lay outside the gene matches. CDR3 in amino acids: CASSFSLAGVEQFF. CDR3 nucleotides: TGTGCCAGCAGCTTTTCACTAGCGGGAGTTGAGCAGTTCTTC.

The chain uses TRBV7-2 and TRBJ2-6, with 8 bases matching TRBD2. CDR1 is SGHTA and CDR2 is FQGNSA in the germline V gene. Trimming removed 8 bases from V and 0 bases from J; junction bases left unmatched: 12. This CDR3 contains 18 residues. CDR3 protein: CASPPPLAGSSGANVLTF. The CDR3 DNA is TGTGCCAGCCCTCCACCCCTAGCGGGTAGCTCTGGGGCCAACGTCCTGACTTTC.

The chain joins TRBV7-9 to TRBJ1-2; D gene uncertain. Germline loops: CDR1 SEHNR, CDR2 FQNEAQ (reference sequence). The CDR3 covers 13 residues. Trimming pared 1 base from V and 6 bases from J, leaving 9 bases between. The DNA for the CDR3 is TGTGCCAGCAGCTTAGGTCAGAGTGATGGCTACACCTTC. Encoded protein: CASSLGQSDGYTF.

This sequence joins TRBV11-2 and TRBJ2-5; possible D gene TRBD2, 6 bases. Germline V CDR1 and CDR2: SGHAT, FQNNGV. The CDR3 runs to 14 residues. V lost 4 bases, J lost 4 bases, and 13 bases lay in between. The CDR3 sequence is CASSSQTRGETQYF. CDR3 bases: TGTGCCAGCAGCTCCCAGACTAGGGGAGAGACCCAGTACTTC.

V and J are TRBV11-2 and TRBJ2-3, with TRBD1 identical over 8 bases. The CDR3 runs 15 residues. Per the germline V gene, CDR1 is SGHAT and CDR2 is FQNNGV. V gave up 6 bases and J gave up 2 bases; unmatched junction bases: 7. Here the CDR3 reads CASSRRDRLTDTQYF. CDR3 DNA: TGTGCCAGCAGTCGCCGGGACAGGCTCACAGATACGCAGTATTTT.

The chain joins TRBV11-3 to TRBJ2-5; D unresolved. Germline assignment: CDR1 SGHNT and CDR2 YENEEA. The CDR3 consists of 13 residues. The V gene lost 4 bases and the J gene lost 0 bases, with 6 bases spanning the gap. In DNA form, the CDR3 reads TGTGCCAGCAGCTACATCTACCAAGAGACCCAGTACTTC. Residues: CASSYIYQETQYF.

The chain couples TRBV5-1 to TRBJ2-1; TRBD2 is a possible D gene (5 bases). Trimming stripped 1 base from V and 3 bases from J, with 8 bases between. Germline CDR1 is SGHRS and CDR2 is YFSETQ. The CDR3 has 14 residues. This chain's CDR3 is CASSLNGIYNEQFF. The DNA of the CDR3 is TGCGCCAGCAGCTTGAACGGGATCTACAATGAGCAGTTCTTC.

The rearrangement joins TRBV4-1 to TRBJ2-7; 8 bases align to TRBD2. The CDR3 totals 16 residues. Trimming cost V 0 bases and J 4 bases; bases outside gene matches: 8. The germline V gene encodes CDR1 MGHRA and CDR2 YSYEKL. The CDR3 coding sequence is TGCGCCAGCAGCCAAGATGAAAGGAGCGGGAGATACGAGCAGTACTTC. Amino acid sequence: CASSQDERSGRYEQYF.

This clone was found a few times. This CDR3 is CASSQGGNQPQHF. The CDR3 nucleotides read TGTGCCAGCAGTCAGGGGGGCAATCAGCCCCAGCATTTT. V gene TRBV27 combines with J gene TRBJ1-5; 7 bases align to TRBD1. Losses at the gene ends were 5 bases for V and 2 bases for J; bases not matched to a gene: 0. The CDR3 runs 13 residues. Per germline, CDR1 MNHEY and CDR2 SMNVEV (reference sequence).